The clone carrying this T cell receptor beta chain was picked up a small number of times. Germline CDR1 MGHRA, CDR2 YSYEKL. This CDR3 spans 16 amino acids. Trimming cost V 2 bases and J 8 bases; bases outside gene matches: 11. Time point of the sample: pre-sensitization, week 0. As for treatment: therapeutic diphenylcyclopropenone sensitization with weekly scalp DPC. Each CDR3 protein gets one entry after TCRdb re-called the RACE reads with MiXCR. The sample yields approximately 370,000 distinct CDR3 sequences, roughly 6% seen once. This sample was included in a study of human T cells and chemical hapten exposure.

Sequencing was performed on whole blood, taken in connection with sensitization to the hapten diphenylcyclopropenone (DPC). The clonotype originates from a woman younger than 30 with alopecia areata. Some clones in this sample may be carry-over from other donors' samples. The chain has TRBV4-1 and TRBJ2-1; 8 bases align to TRBD2. Here the CDR3 reads CASSQLLGGGLHEQFF. CDR3 DNA sequence: TGCGCCAGCAGCCAACTCCTTGGCGGGGGGCTGCATGAGCAGTTCTTC.